A selection of T cell receptor beta chains follows, all from one sample in a study of T cell repertoires in cytomegalovirus infection. TCRdb reprocessed the reads with MiXCR, giving one entry per CDR3 protein. The sample includes around 290,000 distinct CDR3 sequences, roughly 26% of them seen just once. Source material: PBMCs. The origin of the receptors is a human donor in good health (CMV status not recorded). Some clones in this sample may be carry-over from other donors' samples. CDR3s include the opening cysteine and the closing phenylalanine or tryptophan. A D gene is named only where the DNA matches it firmly. Size tells how often a clone was seen (once, few, many) or the class of an expanded clone, and some rows leave it out.

d_call: NA
j_call: TRBJ2-5
v_call: TRBV7-2
clone_size: many
cdr3_aa: CASSLWGWAGKRETQYF
cdr3_nt: TGTGCCAGCAGCTTATGGGGTTGGGCAGGGAAGCGGGAGACCCAGTACTTC

d_call: NA
j_call: TRBJ2-5
v_call: TRBV7-2
clone_size: many
cdr3_aa: CASSRYGEDETQYF
cdr3_nt: TGTGCCAGCAGCCGATATGGGGAGGATGAGACCCAGTACTTC

d_call: TRBD2
j_call: TRBJ2-1
v_call: TRBV5-1
clone_size: once
cdr3_aa: CASSLGQGGLAVNEQFF
cdr3_nt: TGCGCCAGCAGCTTGGGGCAGGGGGGACTAGCGGTGAATGAGCAGTTCTTC

d_call: NA
j_call: TRBJ2-7
v_call: TRBV2
clone_size: NA
cdr3_aa: CASSEQAEYEQYF
cdr3_nt: TGTGCCAGCAGCGAACAGGCTGAGTACGAGCAGTACTTC

d_call: NA
j_call: TRBJ1-5
v_call: TRBV19
clone_size: NA
cdr3_aa: CASSPPSGMQPQHF
cdr3_nt: TGTGCCAGTAGTCCTCCCTCGGGTATGCAGCCCCAGCATTTT

d_call: NA
j_call: TRBJ2-3
v_call: TRBV5-6
clone_size: NA
cdr3_aa: CASSGTGLSTDTQYF
cdr3_nt: TGTGCCAGCAGCGGAACAGGGTTGAGCACAGATACGCAGTATTTT

d_call: TRBD2
j_call: TRBJ2-7
v_call: TRBV28
clone_size: NA
cdr3_aa: CASSFIQGLIDPYEQYF
cdr3_nt: TGTGCCAGCAGTTTTATCCAGGGACTAATCGATCCGTACGAGCAGTACTTC

d_call: TRBD1
j_call: TRBJ2-4
v_call: TRBV7-2
clone_size: many
cdr3_aa: CASSLIGTGDLLENIQYF
cdr3_nt: TGTGCCAGCAGCTTGATCGGGACAGGGGACTTACTAGAAAACATTCAGTACTTC

d_call: NA
j_call: TRBJ2-3
v_call: TRBV29-1
clone_size: NA
cdr3_aa: CSVEVVVGADTQYF
cdr3_nt: TGCAGCGTTGAAGTGGTGGTAGGGGCAGATACGCAGTATTTT

d_call: TRBD2
j_call: TRBJ2-1
v_call: TRBV7-9
clone_size: many
cdr3_aa: CASSLPAGVDEQFF
cdr3_nt: TGTGCCAGCAGCTTGCCAGCGGGAGTGGATGAGCAGTTCTTC

d_call: NA
j_call: TRBJ1-2
v_call: TRBV7-2
clone_size: many
cdr3_aa: CASASTANYGYTF
cdr3_nt: TGTGCCAGCGCGAGCACCGCTAACTATGGCTACACCTTC

d_call: NA
j_call: TRBJ2-5
v_call: TRBV7-6
clone_size: many
cdr3_aa: CASSLMSDQETQYF
cdr3_nt: TGTGCCAGCAGCTTAATGTCAGACCAAGAGACCCAGTACTTC

d_call: NA
j_call: TRBJ2-1
v_call: TRBV20-1
clone_size: NA
cdr3_aa: CSARGEFDSNEQFF
cdr3_nt: TGCAGTGCTAGAGGGGAGTTCGATAGCAATGAGCAGTTCTTC

d_call: TRBD1
j_call: TRBJ1-6
v_call: TRBV20-1
clone_size: NA
cdr3_aa: CSAGQGPSPLHF
cdr3_nt: TGCAGTGCGGGACAGGGGCCCTCACCCCTCCACTTT

d_call: TRBD1
j_call: TRBJ2-3
v_call: TRBV6-2/TRBV6-3
clone_size: few
cdr3_aa: CASSSDRDGRDTQYF
cdr3_nt: TGTGCCAGCAGTTCGGACAGGGATGGACGAGATACGCAGTATTTT

d_call: NA
j_call: TRBJ2-7
v_call: TRBV6-2/TRBV6-3
clone_size: few
cdr3_aa: CASSPSEGRKTYEQYF
cdr3_nt: TGTGCCAGCAGTCCTTCCGAGGGAAGGAAAACCTACGAGCAGTACTTC

d_call: NA
j_call: TRBJ1-2
v_call: TRBV28
clone_size: NA
cdr3_aa: CASSLWDGYTF
cdr3_nt: TGTGCCAGCAGTTTGTGGGATGGCTACACCTTC

d_call: TRBD1
j_call: TRBJ2-7
v_call: TRBV6-6
clone_size: NA
cdr3_aa: CASSSPRDRGADEQYF
cdr3_nt: TGTGCCAGCAGCTCCCCACGGGACAGGGGTGCAGACGAGCAGTACTTC

d_call: TRBD2
j_call: TRBJ2-1
v_call: TRBV29-1
clone_size: NA
cdr3_aa: CSGGTRRGGHEQFF
cdr3_nt: TGCAGCGGAGGGACTAGACGGGGGGGGCATGAGCAGTTCTTC

d_call: NA
j_call: TRBJ2-7
v_call: TRBV5-1
clone_size: few
cdr3_aa: CASSLGVGSSYEQYF
cdr3_nt: TGCGCCAGCAGTTTGGGGGTAGGGAGCTCCTACGAGCAGTACTTC

d_call: TRBD2
j_call: TRBJ2-3
v_call: TRBV20-1
clone_size: NA
cdr3_aa: CSAKPAGVSTDTQYF
cdr3_nt: TGCAGTGCTAAGCCAGCGGGAGTTAGCACAGATACGCAGTATTTT

d_call: NA
j_call: TRBJ2-5
v_call: TRBV28
clone_size: many
cdr3_aa: CASTPAGIQETQYF
cdr3_nt: TGTGCCAGCACCCCCGCGGGGATCCAAGAGACCCAGTACTTC

d_call: NA
j_call: TRBJ2-7
v_call: TRBV7-2
clone_size: many
cdr3_aa: CASSLVAQFNEQYF
cdr3_nt: TGTGCCAGCAGCTTAGTGGCGCAGTTCAACGAGCAGTACTTC

d_call: TRBD1
j_call: TRBJ2-5
v_call: TRBV7-9
clone_size: NA
cdr3_aa: CASSGTGGQETQYF
cdr3_nt: TGTGCCAGCAGCGGGACAGGGGGCCAAGAGACCCAGTACTTC

d_call: TRBD2
j_call: TRBJ2-1
v_call: TRBV6-1
clone_size: few
cdr3_aa: CASIRREREGIEQFF
cdr3_nt: TGTGCCAGCATTCGAAGGGAGCGGGAGGGGATTGAGCAGTTCTTC

d_call: NA
j_call: TRBJ2-6
v_call: TRBV7-2
clone_size: many
cdr3_aa: CASSYQGGLGANVLTF
cdr3_nt: TGTGCCAGCAGCTACCAAGGGGGACTTGGGGCCAACGTCCTGACTTTC

d_call: NA
j_call: TRBJ1-2
v_call: TRBV29-1
clone_size: few
cdr3_aa: CSVVRVSRGYTF
cdr3_nt: TGCAGCGTTGTCAGAGTGTCTCGTGGCTACACCTTC

d_call: TRBD1
j_call: TRBJ2-7
v_call: TRBV5-4
clone_size: NA
cdr3_aa: CASSLVQGQGYEQYF
cdr3_nt: TGTGCCAGCAGCTTGGTTCAGGGACAGGGATACGAGCAGTACTTC

d_call: TRBD1
j_call: TRBJ1-2
v_call: TRBV25-1
clone_size: few
cdr3_aa: CASRATGDGYTF
cdr3_nt: TGTGCCAGCAGAGCGACAGGGGACGGCTACACCTTC

d_call: TRBD1
j_call: TRBJ1-1
v_call: TRBV28
clone_size: few
cdr3_aa: CASSSWDRYTEAFF
cdr3_nt: TGTGCCAGCAGCTCCTGGGACAGATACACTGAAGCTTTCTTT

d_call: NA
j_call: TRBJ1-1
v_call: TRBV7-2
clone_size: few
cdr3_aa: CASSGRDRKAFF
cdr3_nt: TGTGCCAGCAGCGGCCGGGACCGTAAAGCTTTCTTT

d_call: TRBD1
j_call: TRBJ1-1
v_call: TRBV19
clone_size: few
cdr3_aa: CASSMGDRVNTEAFF
cdr3_nt: TGTGCCAGTAGTATGGGGGACAGGGTGAACACTGAAGCTTTCTTT

d_call: NA
j_call: TRBJ1-5
v_call: TRBV11-2
clone_size: few
cdr3_aa: CASSFQGFQPQHF
cdr3_nt: TGTGCCAGCAGCTTTCAGGGATTTCAGCCCCAGCATTTT

d_call: TRBD2
j_call: TRBJ2-5
v_call: TRBV12-3/TRBV12-4
clone_size: NA
cdr3_aa: CASSPTSGRAGETQYF
cdr3_nt: TGTGCCAGCAGTCCGACTAGCGGGAGAGCAGGAGAGACCCAGTACTTC

d_call: TRBD1
j_call: TRBJ2-5
v_call: TRBV28
clone_size: few
cdr3_aa: CASSGNQGVAETQYF
cdr3_nt: TGTGCCAGCAGTGGCAATCAGGGGGTCGCTGAGACCCAGTACTTC

d_call: TRBD2
j_call: TRBJ2-3
v_call: TRBV20-1
clone_size: NA
cdr3_aa: CSASRRLAGYADTQYF
cdr3_nt: TGCAGTGCTAGCCGTCGACTAGCGGGATACGCAGATACGCAGTATTTT

d_call: TRBD2
j_call: TRBJ2-1
v_call: TRBV7-8
clone_size: many
cdr3_aa: CASSPYGRGNEQFF
cdr3_nt: TGTGCCAGCAGCCCCTACGGGAGGGGGAATGAGCAGTTCTTC

d_call: NA
j_call: TRBJ2-7
v_call: TRBV7-9
clone_size: NA
cdr3_aa: CASSLAGVSHYEQYF
cdr3_nt: TGTGCCAGCAGCTTAGCGGGAGTGAGTCACTACGAGCAGTACTTC

d_call: NA
j_call: TRBJ2-7
v_call: TRBV7-2
clone_size: NA
cdr3_aa: CASSLAGGGTPYEQYF
cdr3_nt: TGTGCCAGCAGCTTAGCTGGGGGCGGGACACCCTACGAGCAGTACTTC

d_call: TRBD2
j_call: TRBJ2-7
v_call: TRBV27
clone_size: NA
cdr3_aa: CASSLLTSGYEQYF
cdr3_nt: TGTGCCAGCAGTTTGCTCACTAGCGGCTACGAGCAGTACTTC

d_call: NA
j_call: TRBJ2-1
v_call: TRBV6-6
clone_size: few
cdr3_aa: CASSLPIGVNEQFF
cdr3_nt: TGTGCCAGCAGCCTCCCTATAGGGGTCAATGAGCAGTTCTTC

d_call: TRBD1
j_call: TRBJ1-5
v_call: TRBV28
clone_size: NA
cdr3_aa: CASSLDRDRQPQHF
cdr3_nt: TGTGCCAGCAGTTTGGACAGGGATAGGCAGCCCCAGCATTTT

d_call: NA
j_call: TRBJ2-3
v_call: TRBV12-3/TRBV12-4
clone_size: many
cdr3_aa: CASSPVFPTAGTDTQYF
cdr3_nt: TGTGCCAGCAGCCCAGTCTTCCCAACGGCTGGCACAGATACGCAGTATTTT

d_call: TRBD1
j_call: TRBJ1-4
v_call: TRBV7-8
clone_size: few
cdr3_aa: CASSFGQEGEKLFF
cdr3_nt: TGTGCCAGCAGCTTCGGACAGGAGGGTGAAAAACTGTTTTTT

d_call: TRBD1
j_call: TRBJ1-1
v_call: TRBV5-1
clone_size: once
cdr3_aa: CASSLGGGATEAFF
cdr3_nt: TGCGCCAGCAGCTTGGGAGGGGGCGCAACTGAAGCTTTCTTT

d_call: NA
j_call: TRBJ2-7
v_call: TRBV6-5
clone_size: many
cdr3_aa: CASSATDVSLSEQYF
cdr3_nt: TGTGCCAGCAGTGCCACGGACGTCTCGCTGAGCGAGCAGTACTTC

d_call: NA
j_call: TRBJ1-1
v_call: TRBV5-1
clone_size: NA
cdr3_aa: CASSLIPGPREAFF
cdr3_nt: TGCGCCAGCAGCTTGATTCCGGGACCACGAGAAGCTTTCTTT

d_call: NA
j_call: TRBJ2-1
v_call: TRBV29-1
clone_size: NA
cdr3_aa: CSARLRGAYNEQFF
cdr3_nt: TGCAGCGCTAGGCTGCGGGGCGCCTACAATGAGCAGTTCTTC